This record concerns one TCR beta chain sequence. TCRdb's copy holds only in-frame clones and misses some; the assay was immunoSEQ multiplex PCR. The sample includes tens of thousands of clones, roughly nine tenths of them seen just once. The sample originates from a study of blood T cell repertoires in COVID-19. Background on the study: Italy, Spain and the United States were the sources of the convalescent and acute COVID-19 samples. The analysed material was cDNA or gDNA that came from T cells, B-cell-depleted T cells, or PBMCs.

The V gene lost 4 bases and the J gene lost 4 bases, with 15 bases spanning the gap. The CDR3 spans 14 residues. CDR1 SGHNT and CDR2 YYREEE come from the germline V gene (reference sequence). This chain uses TRBV5-4 with TRBJ2-7; tentative D call: TRBD2 (6 bases). The source of this sequence is a human donor with active COVID-19. The donor label of this sample is uncertain. Sequences were obtained from peripheral blood. DNA of the CDR3: TGTGCCAGCAGCAGCATCGGGACTGAATACGAGCAGTACTTC. The encoded protein is CASSSIGTEYEQYF.